This passage covers 30 T cell receptor beta chains from one sample sequenced in a study of blood T cell repertoires in COVID-19. The table came from immunoSEQ multiplex PCR; TCRdb's copy has only in-frame clones and leaves some out. The sample has about 200,000 clones, 80% seen once; the top ten hold about 7.7%. The sequencing input was PBMCs or T cells enriched from blood (not recorded which). The receptors come from a woman aged 40 to 50 with acute COVID-19.

The rearrangement joins TRBV5-6 to TRBJ1-2; D remains ambiguous. Germline loops: CDR1 SGHDT, CDR2 YYEEEE. The CDR3 runs to 12 residues. Deletions cut 2 bases from V and 7 bases from J, with 9 bases between. DNA for the CDR3: TGTGCCAGCAGCTTTTCACAGTCTGGCTACACCTTC. Translated, it gives CASSFSQSGYTF.

This clone was picked up one time. This chain connects TRBV30 to TRBJ2-5; tentatively, D is TRBD2 (5 bases). Germline V gives CDR1 GTSNPN, CDR2 SVGIG (reference sequence). The CDR3 is 17 residues long. Trimming shortened V by 1 base and J by 4 bases, and 22 bases separated the two germline ends. The CDR3 protein is CAWSDPRTRPGGETQYF. The CDR3 DNA is TGTGCCTGGAGTGACCCTCGGACTCGACCCGGTGGAGAGACCCAGTACTTC.

The V call is TRBV28, the J call TRBJ1-2, with D tentatively TRBD1 (5 bases). Germline V gene lookup returns CDR1 MDHEN and CDR2 SYDVKM. This CDR3 is built from 14 residues. The V end was cut by 1 base, the J end by 0 bases, with 6 bases between. CDR3 nucleotide sequence: TGTGCCAGCAGTTTATTAGGGGCTAACTATGGCTACACCTTC. The encoded protein is CASSLLGANYGYTF.

V is TRBV5-5 and J is TRBJ2-7, with D perhaps matching TRBD1 (6 bases). V was shortened by 1 base and J by 6 bases, with 14 bases between the two germline ends. Germline V gene data show CDR1 as SGHKS and CDR2 as YYEKEE (reference sequence). The CDR3 has 14 amino acids. The CDR3 spells CASSLTGLAIEQYF. The CDR3 DNA is TGTGCCAGCAGCTTGACAGGGCTGGCAATCGAGCAGTACTTC.

The chain couples TRBV27 to TRBJ2-1; tentatively, D is TRBD2 (6 bases). V gave up 4 bases and J gave up 5 bases, with 15 bases separating them. The germline V gene encodes CDR1 MNHEY and CDR2 SMNVEV (reference sequence). The CDR3 is 15 amino acids. The CDR3 DNA sequence: TGTGCCAGCAGTTCGAGCGGGCCCCCAAACAATGAGCAGTTCTTC. It translates to CASSSSGPPNNEQFF.

This clone was picked up a small number of times. The chain has TRBV18 and TRBJ1-1; 7 bases are shared with TRBD1. This CDR3 has 14 amino acids. Germline V gene lookup returns CDR1 KGHSH and CDR2 LQKENI. Trimming cost V 3 bases and J 5 bases; bases outside gene matches: 6. The CDR3 loop is CASSPNRGETEAFF. CDR3 sequence (DNA): TGTGCCAGCTCACCGAACAGGGGTGAGACTGAAGCTTTCTTT.

CDR3 in DNA: TGTGCCAGCAGCCCCGTGGCGGGAGGAACCACAGATACGCAGTATTTT. Translating it yields CASSPVAGGTTDTQYF. V and J are TRBV7-2 and TRBJ2-3, with 8 bases identical to TRBD2. In germline, CDR1 is SGHTA, CDR2 FQGNSA. The ends lost 5 bases at V and 2 bases at J; junction bases unmatched: 9. The CDR3 contains 16 residues.

The CDR3 region has the DNA TGTGCCAGCCAACCAGGTCCGAACACCGGGGAGCTGTTTTTT. This encodes CASQPGPNTGELFF. The rearrangement links TRBV6-5 to TRBJ2-2, with no clear D. Between the trimmed V and J ends, which lost 8 bases and 0 bases, there was a span of 10 bases. CDR1 is MNHEY and CDR2 is SVGAGI in the germline V gene. The CDR3 is 14 residues long.

The chain uses TRBV5-4 and TRBJ2-7, with D possibly being TRBD2 (5 bases). Per the germline V gene, CDR1 is SGHNT and CDR2 is YYREEE (reference sequence). V lost 1 base and J 2 bases, leaving 10 bases between the germline ends. CDR3 length: 14 residues. DNA for the CDR3: TGTGCCAGCAGCTTGACTAGGAATACCTACGAGCAGTACTTC. Translating gives CASSLTRNTYEQYF.

The rearrangement uses TRBV30 and TRBJ2-7; 9 bases line up with TRBD1. Trimming cost V 7 bases and J 5 bases; bases outside gene matches: 6. This CDR3 region has 12 residues. Germline assignment: CDR1 GTSNPN and CDR2 SVGIG (reference sequence). CDR3 coding DNA: TGTGCCTCCGGGACAGGGTTCAACGAGCAGTACTTC. Residues: CASGTGFNEQYF.

CDR3 residues: CATSDGNPGLALFF. The CDR3 DNA sequence: TGTGCCACCAGTGATGGAAACCCGGGACTAGCGTTGTTCTTC. V is TRBV24-1 and J is TRBJ2-1; 10 bases map to TRBD2. Looked up from germline, CDR1 is KGHDR and CDR2 is SFDVKD. The CDR3 loop spans 14 amino acids. V lost 3 bases and J lost 15; bases outside the gene matches: 10.

The rearrangement joins TRBV28 to TRBJ1-6; maybe TRBD1 (5 bases). The germline V and J ends were trimmed by 2 bases and 0 bases, with 14 bases remaining between them. Germline values: CDR1 MDHEN, CDR2 SYDVKM. This CDR3 contains 18 residues. The CDR3 loop reads CASSLGLTENSYNSPLHF. The CDR3 coding sequence is TGTGCCAGCAGTTTAGGCTTGACAGAAAACTCCTATAATTCACCCCTCCACTTT.

This chain connects TRBV7-2 to TRBJ2-2, with D unresolved. CDR1 and CDR2 (germline): SGHTA, FQGNSA. This CDR3 is built from 14 residues. Trimming took 5 bases from V and 2 from J, leaving 9 bases between them. CDR3 nucleotides: TGTGCCAGCAGCCCTGGGCCCAACACCGGGGAGCTGTTTTTT. Its translation is CASSPGPNTGELFF.

The V call is TRBV7-6, the J call TRBJ2-1; 16 nucleotides line up with TRBD2. CDR1 and CDR2 (germline): SGHVS, FNYEAQ. J lost 9 bases, V lost 4 bases, and 3 bases had no gene match. The CDR3 is 15 amino acids. The CDR3, as DNA: TGTGCCAGCAGCTCGGGACTAGCGGGAGGGCTTGAGCAGTTCTTC. This translates into CASSSGLAGGLEQFF. Variable domain in full (rest from reference TRBV7-6 and TRBJ2-1): GAGVSQSPRYKVTKRGQDVALRCDPISGHVSLYWYRQALGQGPEFLTYFNYEAQQDKSGLPNDRFSAERPEGSISTLTIQRTEQRDSAMYRCASSSGLAGGLEQFFGPGTRLTVL.

V usage is TRBV2 and J usage is TRBJ1-5; D is perhaps TRBD1 (5 bases). The CDR3 spans 14 residues. From germline, CDR1 is SNHLY and CDR2 FYNNEI. V was clipped by 2 bases and J by 6 bases, with 11 bases between them. CDR3 amino acids: CASSEYPGLQPQHF. The CDR3 DNA reads as TGTGCCAGCAGTGAATACCCAGGGCTTCAGCCCCAGCATTTT.

V and J are TRBV30 and TRBJ2-5, with 7 nucleotides matching TRBD2. V trimming: 5 bases; J trimming: 3 bases; junction bases outside the gene matches: 3. CDR1 GTSNPN and CDR2 SVGIG come from the germline V gene (reference sequence). The CDR3 length is 12 residues. The CDR3 region is CAWGRGEETQYF. CDR3 DNA: TGTGCCTGGGGACGGGGGGAAGAGACCCAGTACTTC.

The chain uses TRBV18 and TRBJ2-2; 7 nucleotides agree with TRBD1. V shed 6 bases, J shed 6 bases, and the junction held 13 bases outside the gene matches. Germline V gene data show CDR1 as KGHSH and CDR2 as LQKENI. The CDR3 has 16 residues. This chain's CDR3 is CASSPGGTGDPGELFF. The CDR3 DNA reads TGTGCCAGCTCCCCCGGCGGTACAGGGGACCCCGGGGAGCTGTTTTTT.

This sequence joins TRBV11-3 and TRBJ2-5, with TRBD2 identical over 9 bases. The germline CDR1 and CDR2 sequences are SGHNT and YENEEA. The CDR3 consists of 15 residues. With V trimmed by 4 bases and J by 1 base, 4 bases remained unmatched. The CDR3 reads CASSSSSGVQETQYF. The CDR3 nucleotides are TGTGCCAGCAGCTCGTCTAGCGGGGTCCAAGAGACCCAGTACTTC.

The chain has TRBV27 and TRBJ2-5; the D gene is possibly TRBD2 (5 bases). The CDR3 runs to 15 residues. Trimming took off 6 bases at V and 5 bases at J, with 19 bases between the two ends. CDR1 and CDR2 from the germline V gene are MNHEY and SMNVEV (reference sequence). The CDR3 loop is CASRPGPGLGETQYF. CDR3 nucleotide sequence: TGTGCCAGCAGGCCTGGACCGGGGTTGGGGGAGACCCAGTACTTC.

The V call is TRBV12-3 or TRBV12-4, the J call TRBJ2-3, with D hard to call. V gave up 5 bases and J gave up 0 bases, with 6 bases separating them. CDR3 length: 13 residues. The CDR3 DNA sequence: TGTGCCAGCAGTAAGACAAGCACAGATACGCAGTATTTT. This codes for CASSKTSTDTQYF.

The CDR3 DNA is TGCGCCAGCAGCCAAGATCAGGGGGGTAAGGGTGTGCGCACTGAAGCTTTCTTT. It codes for CASSQDQGGKGVRTEAFF. V usage is TRBV4-1 and J usage is TRBJ1-1; 7 bases are shared with TRBD1. J gave up 4 bases and V 0 bases, and 14 bases lay outside the gene matches. CDR3 length: 18 amino acids. The germline CDR1 and CDR2 sequences are MGHRA and YSYEKL.

In DNA, the CDR3 is TGTGCCAGCAAGATAGCAACTAATGAAAAACTGTTTTTT. Translation gives CASKIATNEKLFF. The chain couples TRBV2 to TRBJ1-4; D is unresolved. Germline loops: CDR1 SNHLY, CDR2 FYNNEI. Trimming shortened V by 7 bases and J by 0 bases, and 6 bases separated the two germline ends. The CDR3 is 13 residues long.

The genes are TRBV6-5 and TRBJ1-4; weak D call: TRBD1 (5 bases). From germline, CDR1 is MNHEY and CDR2 SVGAGI. This CDR3 comprises 14 residues. V gave up 0 bases and J gave up 8 bases, with 10 bases separating them. CDR3 sequence (DNA): TGTGCCAGCAGTTACTCGGGGGGGGACGAAAAACTGTTTTTT. This codes for CASSYSGGDEKLFF.

The chain uses TRBV6-2 or TRBV6-3 and TRBJ1-2; 11 positions match TRBD1. From germline, CDR1 is MNHEY and CDR2 SVGEGT. V shed 2 bases and J 5 bases; nucleotides not matched to a gene: 4. This CDR3 is 15 amino acids long. The CDR3 loop is CASSYQDRGHYGYTF. DNA of the CDR3: TGTGCCAGCAGTTACCAGGACAGGGGGCATTATGGCTACACCTTC.

The sample holds a few counts of this clone. J is TRBJ2-7 and V is TRBV28; no clear D. This CDR3 is built from 14 residues. Germline V gene data show CDR1 as MDHEN and CDR2 as SYDVKM. Trimming left V 6 bases short and J 0 bases short, with 12 bases between. CDR3 amino acids: CASSPNSNSYEQYF. CDR3 sequence (DNA): TGTGCCAGCAGCCCCAACTCAAACTCCTACGAGCAGTACTTC.

The chain is built from TRBV2 and TRBJ2-5, with a possible D match to TRBD1 (6 bases). The germline CDR1 and CDR2 sequences are SNHLY and FYNNEI. Trimming removed 7 bases at V and 4 bases at J, with 13 bases between. The CDR3 has 13 residues. CDR3: CASTTGMGETQYF. CDR3 bases: TGTGCCAGCACCACAGGGATGGGAGAGACCCAGTACTTC.

V and J are TRBV19 and TRBJ1-2; no definite D call. Trimming cost V 3 bases and J 4 bases, with 18 bases left between them. This CDR3 has 16 residues. Germline V gives CDR1 LNHDA, CDR2 SQIVND (reference sequence). The CDR3 is CASSIGVDPTAYGYTF. The DNA for the CDR3 is TGTGCCAGTAGTATCGGGGTCGACCCGACCGCCTATGGCTACACCTTC.

V is TRBV24-1 and J is TRBJ1-5; D not resolved. This CDR3 is built from 15 residues. V gave up 4 bases and J gave up 7 bases, with 16 bases separating them. The germline V gene has CDR1 KGHDR and CDR2 SFDVKD. CDR3 coding DNA: TGTGCCACCAGTGACCCCTCGGGGTCTGGACAGCCCCAGCATTTT. It translates to CATSDPSGSGQPQHF.

V gene TRBV9 combines with J gene TRBJ2-3, with D possibly being TRBD2 (6 bases). V dropped 0 bases and J dropped 0 bases, with 11 bases sitting between them. The CDR3 length is 16 residues. Per the germline V gene, CDR1 is SGDLS and CDR2 is YYNGEE. DNA of the CDR3: TGTGCCAGCAGCGTAGTTAGCGGACAAAGCACAGATACGCAGTATTTT. Protein sequence: CASSVVSGQSTDTQYF.

The rearrangement uses TRBV5-1 and TRBJ1-1; D possibly corresponds to TRBD1 (5 bases). V lost 5 bases and J 4 bases, leaving 21 bases between the germline ends. In germline, CDR1 is SGHRS, CDR2 YFSETQ. The CDR3 totals 16 residues. The DNA for the CDR3 is TGCGCCAGCAGTAGGCAGGAAGGGGCTTCCGGCACTGAAGCTTTCTTT. This sequence encodes CASSRQEGASGTEAFF.